The 27 T cell receptor beta chains presented below share a single source sample, sequenced in a study of CD8+CD57+ T cells in acquired aplastic anemia. TCR beta VDJ combinations and CDR3 sequences were profiled from genomic DNA. One entry per CDR3 protein, called by TCRdb with MiXCR from the reads. The sample gives around 51,000 distinct CDR3 sequences, approximately 78% of which show up once; less than 40% is in the top ten. Sequencing input: sorted CD4+, CD8+, or CD8+CD57+ T cells (not recorded which) from PBMCs. The receptors derive from a human donor in good health, serving as a control.

This clonotype occurred a few times. This rearrangement joins TRBV10-3 to TRBJ2-3, with 9 bases fitting TRBD1. After removal of 4 bases from V and 5 bases from J, the junction contained 10 bases not matched to a gene. The CDR3 covers 16 residues. Looked up from germline, CDR1 is ENHRY and CDR2 is SYGVKD. The CDR3 nucleotides read TGTGCCATCAGTGCCGGGACAGGGCGGGTTGGAGATACGCAGTATTTT. This translates into CAISAGTGRVGDTQYF.

The chain couples TRBV7-2 to TRBJ2-7; 11 positions agree with TRBD2. This CDR3 region has 15 residues. Germline-derived CDR1 and CDR2 are SGHTA and FQGNSA. Trimming took 5 bases from V and 1 from J; bases not matched to a gene: 4. In DNA form, the CDR3 reads TGTGCCAGCAGCACTAGCGGGGGCGGATCCTACGAGCAGTACTTC. Amino acids: CASSTSGGGSYEQYF.

V usage is TRBV6-1 and J usage is TRBJ1-2; D is uncertain. The CDR3 runs 13 residues. Germline CDR1 is MNHNS and CDR2 is SASEGT. With 5 bases removed from V and 0 bases from J, the gap between germline ends came to 7 bases. The CDR3 is CASSPRPNYGYTF. The DNA for the CDR3 is TGTGCCAGCAGTCCCCGCCCTAACTATGGCTACACCTTC.

The CDR3 nucleotides read TGTGCCGTTGGGGGGGGGCCCGCAGATACGCAGTATTTT. As protein: CAVGGGPADTQYF. The chain joins TRBV7-3 to TRBJ2-3; D is perhaps TRBD2 (7 bases). Germline V CDR1 and CDR2: SGHTA, FQGTGA. The CDR3 covers 13 residues. The V gene lost 11 bases and the J gene lost 4 bases, with 16 bases spanning the gap.

The chain carries TRBV7-3 and TRBJ2-7; 7 nucleotides agree with TRBD1. The CDR3 sequence is 15 residues long. Germline V gene sequence: CDR1 SGHTA, CDR2 FQGTGA. With V trimmed by 5 bases and J by 2 bases, 9 bases remained unmatched. The DNA for the CDR3 is TGTGCCAGCAGCCCCGGACAGGCGACCGCCTACGAGCAGTACTTC. Protein product: CASSPGQATAYEQYF.

This sequence joins TRBV20-1 and TRBJ1-2, with D perhaps TRBD1 (6 bases). The CDR3 loop spans 18 amino acids. Germline CDR1 is DFQATT and CDR2 is SNEGSKA (reference sequence). V dropped 1 base and J dropped 1 base, with 22 bases sitting between them. Here the CDR3 DNA reads TGCAGTGCTAGAGTTGCCCCGACGGGGGGCCTAAGTAACTATGGCTACACCTTC. Translated: CSARVAPTGGLSNYGYTF.

The gene calls are TRBV2 and TRBJ1-3, with no clear D. Germline CDR1 SNHLY, CDR2 FYNNEI. The V gene lost 8 bases and the J gene lost 0 bases, with 11 bases spanning the gap. The CDR3 is made up of 14 amino acids. CDR3 residues: CASETGSSGNTIYF. CDR3 in DNA: TGTGCCAGCGAGACCGGGAGCTCTGGAAACACCATATATTTT.

The DNA for the CDR3 is TGTGCTAGTGGTTCGGGCGAGACCCAGTACTTC. As protein: CASGSGETQYF. The chain couples TRBV12-5 to TRBJ2-5; D gene uncertain. V was pared by 4 bases and J by 5 bases, with 5 bases between. The germline V gene has CDR1 LGHNT and CDR2 FRNRAP. This CDR3 has 11 amino acids.

As concerns this clonotype: Since a much larger clone is just one base distant, this may be a read error. The chain has TRBV3-1 and TRBJ1-1; D is perhaps TRBD1 (5 bases). Germline V gene lookup returns CDR1 LGHDT and CDR2 YNNKEL (reference sequence). The V end lost 4 bases, the J end lost 0 bases, and 18 bases lay between the germline ends. The CDR3 contains 17 residues. CDR3 bases: TGTGCCAGCAGCCGAGTATATCAGGGAGATATGAACACTGAAGCTTTCTTT. Amino acid sequence: CASSRVYQGDMNTEAFF.

The chain uses TRBV7-2 and TRBJ1-5; D is undetermined. V lost 3 bases and J 2 bases, leaving 8 bases between the germline ends. The CDR3 covers 14 residues. Germline loops: CDR1 SGHTA, CDR2 FQGNSA. CDR3 sequence reads: CASSFGDRNQPQHF. In DNA form, the CDR3 reads TGTGCCAGCAGCTTCGGGGATCGCAATCAGCCCCAGCATTTT.

The chain uses TRBV19 and TRBJ1-1, with D possibly being TRBD1 (5 bases). In germline, CDR1 is LNHDA, CDR2 SQIVND (reference sequence). This CDR3 comprises 13 residues. Trimming stripped 3 bases from V and 11 bases from J, with 16 bases between. The CDR3: CASSMGVGLTAFF. Written as DNA, the CDR3 is TGTGCCAGTAGTATGGGGGTGGGTTTAACTGCTTTCTTT. Together with reference TRBV19 and TRBJ1-1, the CDR3 gives the full variable domain: DGGITQSPKYLFRKEGQNVTLSCEQNLNHDAMYWYRQDPGQGLRLIYYSQIVNDFQKGDIAEGYSVSREKKESFPLTVTSAQKNPTAFYLCASSMGVGLTAFFGQGTRLTVV.

This chain joins TRBV20-1 and TRBJ1-2; possible D gene TRBD1, 5 bases. The V gene lost 0 bases and the J gene lost 7 bases, with 12 bases spanning the gap. Germline V lookup: CDR1 DFQATT, CDR2 SNEGSKA (reference sequence). The CDR3 extends over 13 amino acids. The CDR3: CSARDPQGPGYTF. The CDR3 DNA is TGCAGTGCTAGAGATCCGCAGGGCCCTGGCTACACCTTC.

This clonotype was counted ten times or more. V gene TRBV27 combines with J gene TRBJ1-1; TRBD1 aligns across 10 bases. The CDR3 has 13 residues. Germline trimming cut 7 bases from V and 11 bases from J; bases unmatched to any gene: 10. The germline gives CDR1 MNHEY, CDR2 SMNVEV (reference sequence). The CDR3 bases are TGTGCCAGCACCCCATCTCCGGGACAGGGGGCTTTCTTT. Translated, it gives CASTPSPGQGAFF.

The chain has TRBV6-4 and TRBJ2-7, with D unclear. The CDR3 has 14 amino acids. In germline, CDR1 is MRHNA, CDR2 SNTAGT. Trimming pared 0 bases from V and 3 bases from J, leaving 9 bases between. The CDR3 is CASSDSTPDYEQYF. CDR3 nucleotides: TGTGCCAGCAGTGACTCGACTCCGGACTACGAGCAGTACTTC.

This clonotype appeared a few times. The chain combines TRBV25-1 with TRBJ1-1; D unclear. Trimming pared 1 base from V and 3 bases from J, leaving 12 bases between. The CDR3 runs to 15 residues. The V gene's germline CDR1 is MGHDK and CDR2 SYGVNS. This CDR3 reads CASSEWGRVDTEAFF. For the CDR3, the DNA is TGTGCCAGCAGTGAATGGGGTAGGGTAGACACTGAAGCTTTCTTT.

J is TRBJ2-3 and V is TRBV29-1, with D perhaps matching TRBD2 (5 bases). With 8 bases removed from V and 5 bases from J, the gap between germline ends came to 17 bases. This CDR3 is built from 13 residues. The V gene's germline CDR1 is SQVTM and CDR2 ANQGSEA. CDR3: CSLNRAAGDTQYF. CDR3 DNA sequence: TGCAGCCTGAACCGGGCCGCGGGAGATACGCAGTATTTT.

This clonotype was counted many times. The limits of the CDR3 on the DNA are not certain, so only TCRdb's listed CDR3 is given. The chain combines TRBV12-3 or TRBV12-4 with TRBJ1-1. With termini counted, the CDR3 has 13 amino acids. CDR3 region: CASSLGTGAEAFF.

As to this clonotype: This may stem from a read error, because a much larger clone lies one nucleotide away. This chain uses TRBV30 with TRBJ2-3; D assignment may be TRBD1 or TRBD2 (5 bases each). This CDR3 spans 14 amino acids. Germline CDR1 is GTSNPN and CDR2 is SVGIG (reference sequence). The CDR3 DNA reads as TGTGCCTGGAGTCGGGGCGCTAGCACAGGTACGCAGTATTTT. It translates to CAWSRGASTGTQYF.

This rearrangement joins TRBV19 to TRBJ1-5, with D perhaps TRBD1 (6 bases). The V end was cut by 7 bases, the J end by 0 bases, with 19 bases between. The germline V gene has CDR1 LNHDA and CDR2 SQIVND (reference sequence). The CDR3 covers 17 residues. Written as DNA, the CDR3 is TGTGCCAGTAATGTCAGGGGCACCGCAAATAGCAATCAGCCCCAGCATTTT. As protein: CASNVRGTANSNQPQHF.

The genes are TRBV24-1 and TRBJ2-1; 7 nucleotides agree with TRBD2. J was trimmed by 5 bases and V by 6 bases; bases with no gene match: 6. Germline V gene data show CDR1 as KGHDR and CDR2 as SFDVKD. The CDR3 contains 14 residues. The CDR3 DNA follows: TGTGCCACCAGTCTAAAGGGAGGGGACAATGAGCAGTTCTTC. It codes for CATSLKGGDNEQFF.

Only one count was recorded for this clonotype. V gene TRBV19 combines with J gene TRBJ1-1; possible D gene TRBD1, 5 bases. V was trimmed by 9 bases and J by 0 bases, leaving 17 bases between them. In germline, CDR1 is LNHDA, CDR2 SQIVND (reference sequence). The CDR3 sequence is 15 residues long. The CDR3 coding sequence is TGTGCCAGCGCCCACCCCCAGGGCGTGAACACTGAAGCTTTCTTT. Its protein is CASAHPQGVNTEAFF.

This clonotype was seen many times. This chain uses TRBV5-5 with TRBJ2-7, with a tentative D call TRBD2 (5 bases). This CDR3 is 14 amino acids long. The germline CDR1 and CDR2 sequences are SGHKS and YYEKEE (reference sequence). V was trimmed by 3 bases and J by 0 bases, leaving 10 bases between them. The CDR3 protein is CASSYGGLSYEQYF. The DNA of the CDR3 is TGTGCCAGCAGCTACGGCGGGCTCTCCTACGAGCAGTACTTC.

On this clonotype itself: Compared with germline, one end of the junction differs, possibly owing to a read error. This chain connects TRBV20-1 to TRBJ2-7, with 8 bases that match TRBD2. Germline CDR1 is DFQATT and CDR2 is SNEGSKA (reference sequence). The CDR3 contains 15 residues. CDR3 loop: CSADIGGEDLYEQYF. CDR3 in DNA: TGCAGTGCAGACATCGGGGGGGAAGATCTCTACGAACAGTACTTC.

This clonotype was seen ten or more times. The gene calls are TRBV27 and TRBJ1-2; a possible D gene is TRBD1 (5 bases). Trimming removed 6 bases at V and 4 bases at J, with 12 bases between. The CDR3 covers 13 residues. Germline CDR1 reads MNHEY; CDR2 reads SMNVEV (reference sequence). The CDR3 bases are TGTGCCAGCAGAACCGGGACCGGCTATGGCTACACCTTC. This translates into CASRTGTGYGYTF.

The gene calls are TRBV20-1 and TRBJ2-5; 11 bases fit TRBD1. The CDR3 loop spans 15 amino acids. J gave up 4 bases and V 1 base, and 5 bases lay outside the gene matches. Germline V gene sequence: CDR1 DFQATT, CDR2 SNEGSKA (reference sequence). The CDR3 reads CSARGTGGHAETQYF. Here the CDR3 DNA reads TGCAGTGCTAGAGGGACAGGGGGCCATGCAGAGACCCAGTACTTC.

This clonotype was seen many times. The V gene is TRBV11-2, the J gene TRBJ1-1; D gene uncertain. CDR1 is SGHAT, CDR2 FQNNGV, per germline. Trimming pared 0 bases from V and 1 base from J, leaving 12 bases between. This CDR3 region has 16 residues. The CDR3: CASSLDIRDGNTEAFF. The CDR3, as DNA: TGTGCCAGCAGCTTAGATATTAGGGATGGGAACACTGAAGCTTTCTTT.

With respect to this clonotype: At one boundary the junction diverges from the germline segment, which might be a read error. V and J are TRBV7-6 and TRBJ2-5, with unresolved D. The CDR3 length is 12 residues. The V gene's germline CDR1 is SGHVS and CDR2 FNYEAQ. CDR3 residues: CASSPPLETQYF. For the CDR3, the DNA is TGTGCTAGCAGCCCACCGTTGGAGACCCAGTACTTC.